These 20 T cell receptor beta chains share one sample of origin, sequenced in a study of PD-L1 blockade in urothelial cancer. The method was immunoSEQ multiplex PCR; TCRdb's version includes in-frame clones alone and lacks a portion of them. The table records around 49,000 clones, approximately 82% of them present only once. Time point defined: peripheral blood 6 weeks after treatment start. The sample was PBMCs, taken around atezolizumab (anti-PD-L1) treatment. These receptors were obtained from a man between 60 and 70 years old with urothelial cancer.

The gene calls are TRBV29-1 and TRBJ2-7; 7 bases line up with TRBD1. The CDR3 extends over 13 amino acids. Germline V lookup: CDR1 SQVTM, CDR2 ANQGSEA. V trimming: 6 bases; J trimming: 2 bases; junction bases outside the gene matches: 7. CDR3 region: CSVHDRVTYEQYF. For the CDR3, the DNA is TGCAGCGTCCACGACAGGGTTACCTACGAGCAGTACTTC.

The sample holds many counts of this clone. This chain connects TRBV28 to TRBJ2-1, with 7 bases fitting TRBD2. Germline V gene lookup returns CDR1 MDHEN and CDR2 SYDVKM. The CDR3 contains 13 residues. After removal of 4 bases from V and 8 bases from J, the junction contained 5 bases not matched to a gene. CDR3 in DNA: TGTGCCAGCAGTTCCAACCGGGAGGATGAGCAGTTCTTC. Encoded protein: CASSSNREDEQFF.

The V and J genes are TRBV5-1 and TRBJ2-3, with 13 nucleotides matching TRBD2. This CDR3 has 17 amino acids. V shed 2 bases and J 1 base; nucleotides not matched to a gene: 4. Germline V gives CDR1 SGHRS, CDR2 YFSETQ. CDR3 sequence reads: CASSFAGTSGGTDTQYF. CDR3 DNA: TGCGCCAGCAGCTTTGCAGGGACTAGCGGGGGCACAGATACGCAGTATTTT.

This clone appeared once. The J gene is TRBJ2-1, the V gene TRBV9, with TRBD1 matching over 9 bases. This CDR3 comprises 16 residues. V lost 3 bases, J lost 1 base, and 5 bases stayed unmatched. Germline V lookup: CDR1 SGDLS, CDR2 YYNGEE. The CDR3: CASSAWGQGSYNEQFF. In nucleotides, the CDR3 is TGTGCCAGCAGCGCATGGGGACAGGGTTCCTACAATGAGCAGTTCTTC.

This clone was seen a few times. The rearrangement uses TRBV5-1 and TRBJ2-7; 8 bases map to TRBD1. With 3 bases clipped from V and 2 bases from J, the junction kept 1 base outside the gene matches. Germline V gene data show CDR1 as SGHRS and CDR2 as YFSETQ. The CDR3 has 13 amino acids. The CDR3 region has the DNA TGCGCCAGCAGCTCGGACAGGGCCTACGAGCAGTACTTC. It codes for CASSSDRAYEQYF.

V gene TRBV6-6 combines with J gene TRBJ1-1; D remains ambiguous. V was clipped by 6 bases and J by 5 bases, with 13 bases between them. Per the germline V gene, CDR1 is MNHNY and CDR2 is SVGAGI (reference sequence). The CDR3 loop spans 13 amino acids. The CDR3 region has the DNA TGTGCCAGCAGATACAGCAGCGGGACTGAAGCTTTCTTT. It is translated as CASRYSSGTEAFF.

To note about this clone: Given the absence of the conserved phenylalanine or tryptophan at the CDR3 end, a read error is likely. It is unclear where the CDR3 begins or ends on the DNA, so no DNA is shown, and the CDR3 is as TCRdb lists it. The rearrangement links TRBV11-2 to TRBJ2-7; no check of the table's D call, TRBD2, against the DNA was made. 12 amino acids form the CDR3, both terminal residues included. Germline-derived CDR1 and CDR2 are SGHAT and FQNNGV. Here the CDR3 reads CASSSYSGDLLL.

This chain connects TRBV4-2 to TRBJ1-4; D is perhaps TRBD1 (6 bases). CDR3 length: 14 residues. CDR1 and CDR2 from the germline V gene are LGHNA and YNFKEQ. V lost 1 base, J lost 4 bases, and 7 bases lay in between. CDR3 residues: CASSQAGDNEKLFF. CDR3 DNA sequence: TGTGCCAGCAGCCAAGCAGGGGATAATGAAAAACTGTTTTTT.

The chain joins TRBV18 to TRBJ2-3, with 13 bases aligning to TRBD2. Per the germline V gene, CDR1 is KGHSH and CDR2 is LQKENI. The CDR3 runs 15 residues. V trimming: 3 bases; J trimming: 8 bases; junction bases outside the gene matches: 5. This CDR3 reads CASSPTSGRAATQYF. In nucleotides, the CDR3 is TGTGCCAGCTCACCTACTAGCGGGAGGGCCGCTACGCAGTATTTT. The full variable domain, in which reference TRBV18 and TRBJ2-3 provide the parts outside the CDR3, is NAGVMQNPRHLVRRRGQEARLRCSPMKGHSHVYWYRQLPEEGLKFMVYLQKENIIDESGMPKERFSAEFPKEGPSILRIQQVVRGDSAAYFCASSPTSGRAATQYFGPGTRLTVL.

In this sample, this clone turned up a few times. This sequence joins TRBV7-8 and TRBJ1-5; 8 bases line up with TRBD1. CDR1 and CDR2 from the germline V gene are SGHVS and FQNEAQ. Germline trimming cut 1 base from V and 2 bases from J; bases unmatched to any gene: 4. This CDR3 is built from 16 residues. CDR3 in DNA: TGTGCCAGCAGCTTAGTCGAGGACAGGGGCAATCAGCCCCAGCATTTT. Translated: CASSLVEDRGNQPQHF.

The chain joins TRBV18 to TRBJ1-1; maybe TRBD1 (6 bases). This CDR3 is 13 amino acids long. Looked up from germline, CDR1 is KGHSH and CDR2 is LQKENI. Deletions cut 3 bases from V and 5 bases from J, with 10 bases between. CDR3 loop: CASSPGGHTEAFF. As DNA, the CDR3 is TGTGCCAGCTCACCGGGGGGGCATACTGAAGCTTTCTTT. The full variable domain, completed using reference TRBV18 and TRBJ1-1, is NAGVMQNPRHLVRRRGQEARLRCSPMKGHSHVYWYRQLPEEGLKFMVYLQKENIIDESGMPKERFSAEFPKEGPSILRIQQVVRGDSAAYFCASSPGGHTEAFFGQGTRLTVV.

The chain is built from TRBV6-4 and TRBJ2-5; 10 bases are a match to TRBD2. Looked up from germline, CDR1 is MRHNA and CDR2 is SNTAGT. The trim removed 8 bases at V and 1 base at J, leaving 7 bases unmatched. CDR3 size: 15 residues. CDR3 DNA: TGTGCCAGCTCAGAGGCTAGCGGGGGCCAAGAGACCCAGTACTTC. This encodes CASSEASGGQETQYF.

This clone was found many times. The chain has TRBV7-8 and TRBJ1-2; unclear D gene. The CDR3 is 16 residues long. V gave up 0 bases and J gave up 5 bases, with 16 bases separating them. Germline CDR1 reads SGHVS; CDR2 reads FQNEAQ. The CDR3 DNA reads TGTGCCAGCAGCTTAGCTCCGGCGGGAGACGGATATGGCTACACCTTC. The encoded protein is CASSLAPAGDGYGYTF.

This clone was counted between two and nine times. The chain uses TRBV28 and TRBJ1-1; D gene ambiguous. V was clipped by 0 bases and J by 3 bases, with 5 bases between them. CDR3 length: 13 amino acids. Germline V gene sequence: CDR1 MDHEN, CDR2 SYDVKM. CDR3 in amino acids: CASSLWGYTEAFF. CDR3 bases: TGTGCCAGCAGTTTATGGGGCTACACTGAAGCTTTCTTT.

Here the CDR3 reads CASSLQGKSYEQYF. The CDR3 DNA is TGTGCCAGCAGTCTACAGGGCAAGTCCTACGAGCAGTACTTC. The chain combines TRBV28 with TRBJ2-7, with a tentative D call TRBD1 (6 bases). The CDR3 extends over 14 amino acids. Germline CDR1 reads MDHEN; CDR2 reads SYDVKM. Trimming pared 5 bases from V and 1 base from J, leaving 12 bases between. Based on the CDR3 plus reference TRBV28 and TRBJ2-7, the full variable domain is DVKVTQSSRYLVKRTGEKVFLECVQDMDHENMFWYRQDPGLGLRLIYFSYDVKMKEKGDIPEGYSVSREKKERFSLILESASTNQTSMYLCASSLQGKSYEQYFGPGTRLTVT.

J is TRBJ2-3 and V is TRBV13; the match to TRBD2 covers 13 bases. CDR3 length equals 16 residues. J gave up 5 bases and V 2 bases, and 4 bases lay outside the gene matches. CDR1 is PRHDT, CDR2 FYEKMQ, per germline (reference sequence). CDR3 sequence (DNA): TGTGCCAGCAGCTTAACTAGCGGGGGGGCCAGAGATACGCAGTATTTT. Translating gives CASSLTSGGARDTQYF. Full variable domain (rest looked up from reference TRBV13 and TRBJ2-3): AAGVIQSPRHLIKEKRETATLKCYPIPRHDTVYWYQQGPGQDPQFLISFYEKMQSDKGSIPDRFSAQQFSDYHSELNMSSLELGDSALYFCASSLTSGGARDTQYFGPGTRLTVL.

This clone showed up just a few times. The chain joins TRBV19 to TRBJ1-6, with a weak D call TRBD1 (5 bases). Trimming took off 1 base at V and 7 bases at J, with 8 bases between the two ends. Germline lookup yields CDR1 LNHDA and CDR2 SQIVND (reference sequence). This CDR3 contains 14 residues. CDR3 bases: TGTGCCAGTAGTATAGTAGGGGAAAATTCACCCCTCCACTTT. It codes for CASSIVGENSPLHF. Supplemented by reference TRBV19 and TRBJ1-6, the full variable domain reads DGGITQSPKYLFRKEGQNVTLSCEQNLNHDAMYWYRQDPGQGLRLIYYSQIVNDFQKGDIAEGYSVSREKKESFPLTVTSAQKNPTAFYLCASSIVGENSPLHFGNGTRLTVT.

The chain links TRBV5-1 to TRBJ1-1; D not certain. The CDR3 extends over 13 amino acids. CDR1 and CDR2 (germline): SGHRS, YFSETQ. Trimming took off 4 bases at V and 1 base at J, with 8 bases between the two ends. DNA of the CDR3: TGCGCCAGCAGCGGCCCAGGGAACACTGAAGCTTTCTTT. Protein product: CASSGPGNTEAFF.

This clone was recorded only once. This rearrangement joins TRBV4-1 to TRBJ2-1, with unresolved D. Germline V gene lookup returns CDR1 MGHRA and CDR2 YSYEKL. V lost 0 bases, J lost 2 bases, and 5 bases lay in between. The CDR3 has 14 amino acids. The CDR3 DNA is TGCGCCAGCAGCCAAGATATTGCCTACAATGAGCAGTTCTTC. Translating gives CASSQDIAYNEQFF.

In its sample, this clone was seen once. The CDR3 nucleotides are TGTGCCAGCAGCTTGAATGGCAGGGCGAACACCGGGGAGCTGTTTTTT. Translation: CASSLNGRANTGELFF. The chain recombines TRBV5-4 with TRBJ2-2, with D perhaps matching TRBD1 (5 bases). The germline CDR1 and CDR2 sequences are SGHNT and YYREEE (reference sequence). There are 16 residues in the CDR3. The ends were cut back, 1 base at V and 0 bases at J, with 10 bases in the middle.